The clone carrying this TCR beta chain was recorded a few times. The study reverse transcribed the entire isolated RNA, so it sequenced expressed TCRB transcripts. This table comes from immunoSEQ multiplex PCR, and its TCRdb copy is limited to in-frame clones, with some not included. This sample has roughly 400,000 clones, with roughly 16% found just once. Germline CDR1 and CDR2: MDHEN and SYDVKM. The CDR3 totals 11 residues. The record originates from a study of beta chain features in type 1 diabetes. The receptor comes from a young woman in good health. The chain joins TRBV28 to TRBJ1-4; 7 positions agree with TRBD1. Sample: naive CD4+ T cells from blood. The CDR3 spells CVQQGNEKLFF. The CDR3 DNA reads TGTGTTCAACAGGGGAATGAAAAACTGTTTTTT.